The 24 T cell receptor beta chains given below trace back to one sample, sequenced in a study of CD8 T cells in ankylosing spondylitis. Study-level results: Apparently characteristic of ankylosing spondylitis blood was a TCR beta motif (roughly 8 highly homologous variants).

TCRdb ran MiXCR on the 5' RACE reads and lists one entry per CDR3 protein. The sample has roughly 700,000 distinct CDR3 sequences, roughly 19% seen once; the top ten hold 15% to 20%. Their recognized antigens are unknown. The sample consisted of blood, either unsorted or a sorted T cell fraction (not recorded which). The source is a male donor with ankylosing spondylitis.

The V and J genes are TRBV5-1 and TRBJ2-3; unclear D gene. The CDR3 consists of 15 residues. The germline gives CDR1 SGHRS, CDR2 YFSETQ. The V gene lost 0 bases and the J gene lost 0 bases, with 8 bases spanning the gap. DNA for the CDR3: TGCGCCAGCAGCTTGGAAGTGCCTAGCACAGATACGCAGTATTTT. It translates to CASSLEVPSTDTQYF.

This clonotype has only a few counts. V is TRBV4-2 and J is TRBJ1-2; 9 bases are shared with TRBD1. Germline CDR1 is LGHNA and CDR2 is YNFKEQ. With V trimmed by 6 bases and J by 6 bases, 11 bases remained unmatched. This CDR3 is 15 amino acids long. The CDR3: CASRPGQGRFDGYTF. In DNA, the CDR3 is TGTGCCAGCAGACCGGGACAGGGACGTTTTGATGGCTACACCTTC.

This clonotype was seen many times. The CDR3 here is CASTQMGRDTGELFF. DNA of the CDR3: TGTGCCAGCACCCAGATGGGGAGGGACACCGGGGAGCTGTTTTTT. This chain connects TRBV28 to TRBJ2-2; TRBD2 matches 7 bases. Germline V CDR1 and CDR2: MDHEN, SYDVKM. The length of the CDR3 is 15 residues. The V segment lost 7 bases and the J segment 3 bases; nucleotides outside the gene matches: 8.

This clonotype was recorded many times. The chain joins TRBV29-1 to TRBJ2-7; TRBD1 agrees at 7 bases. CDR3 length equals 14 residues. Germline trimming cut 6 bases from V and 4 bases from J; bases unmatched to any gene: 12. Germline CDR1 SQVTM, CDR2 ANQGSEA. CDR3 residues: CSVAPPGQSYEQYF. The CDR3 nucleotides read TGCAGCGTCGCACCACCGGGACAGAGTTACGAGCAGTACTTC.

CDR3 sequence: CASSPEGPGTIGRNEQFF. In nucleotides, the CDR3 is TGTGCCAGCAGCCCAGAGGGCCCCGGGACTATCGGGAGGAATGAGCAGTTCTTC. V usage is TRBV3-1 and J usage is TRBJ2-1; 7 bases fit TRBD2. V dropped 4 bases and J dropped 7; count of bases not matched to a gene: 19. The CDR3 runs 18 residues. Looked up from germline, CDR1 is LGHDT and CDR2 is YNNKEL (reference sequence).

This clonotype has only a few counts. The chain combines TRBV12-3 or TRBV12-4 with TRBJ2-1; perhaps TRBD1 as D (6 bases). This CDR3 spans 13 amino acids. Trimming cost V 6 bases and J 4 bases, with 10 bases left between them. CDR3: CASRAQGYNEQFF. CDR3 DNA sequence: TGTGCCAGCAGGGCGCAGGGGTACAATGAGCAGTTCTTC.

The J gene is TRBJ2-2, the V gene TRBV9, with TRBD1 identical over 7 bases. The junction had 5 bases not matched to a gene; V was cut back by 3 bases and J by 0 bases. This CDR3 is built from 16 residues. In germline, CDR1 is SGDLS, CDR2 YYNGEE. The CDR3: CASSGLGGSNTGELFF. CDR3 bases: TGTGCCAGCAGCGGATTAGGGGGCTCGAACACCGGGGAGCTGTTTTTT.

The gene calls are TRBV6-5 and TRBJ1-5; D remains unclear. V shed 2 bases and J shed 0 bases, with 11 bases lying between them. Germline CDR1 and CDR2: MNHEY and SVGAGI. The CDR3 covers 16 residues. The CDR3 DNA reads TGTGCCAGCAGTTACGTGGGCCCTTATAGCAATCAGCCCCAGCATTTT. Protein: CASSYVGPYSNQPQHF.

The chain carries TRBV7-3 and TRBJ2-2; 11 positions agree with TRBD1. V was pared by 7 bases and J by 1 base, with 5 bases of the junction left unmatched. There are 16 residues in the CDR3. Germline values: CDR1 SGHTA, CDR2 FQGTGA. Written as DNA, the CDR3 is TGTGCCAGCACCTTTGGGACAGGGGGGAACACCGGGGAGCTGTTTTTT. Amino acid sequence: CASTFGTGGNTGELFF. The full variable domain, its missing parts supplied by reference TRBV7-3 and TRBJ2-2, is GAGVSQTPSNKVTEKGKYVELRCDPISGHTALYWYRQSLGQGPEFLIYFQGTGAADDSGLPNDRFFAVRPEGSVSTLKIQRTERGDSAVYLCASTFGTGGNTGELFFGEGSRLTVL.

This clonotype was picked up a small number of times. CDR3 sequence: CSARDRLSLRTDTQYF. Written as DNA, the CDR3 is TGCAGTGCTAGAGATAGGCTAAGTCTTCGCACAGATACGCAGTATTTT. The rearrangement joins TRBV20-1 to TRBJ2-3; D is undetermined. The V and J ends lost 0 bases and 1 base respectively, with 14 bases between them. Germline V gives CDR1 DFQATT, CDR2 SNEGSKA (reference sequence). CDR3 size: 16 residues.

The J gene is TRBJ2-3, the V gene TRBV27; D unclear. Germline CDR1 and CDR2: MNHEY and SMNVEV (reference sequence). V was cut by 4 bases and J by 6 bases, with 17 bases left in between. The CDR3 covers 15 residues. CDR3 DNA sequence: TGTGCCAGCAGTTCCGACTCGAACTTTGGGGATACGCAGTATTTT. This codes for CASSSDSNFGDTQYF.

The chain carries TRBV19 and TRBJ1-5; D might be TRBD1 (5 bases). Germline-derived CDR1 and CDR2 are LNHDA and SQIVND (reference sequence). The CDR3 length is 14 residues. V lost 3 bases and J lost 3, with 9 bases in between. Here the CDR3 DNA reads TGTGCCAGTAGTATCCTAGGGGACAATCAGCCCCAGCATTTT. Translation gives CASSILGDNQPQHF.

The chain employs TRBV29-1 and TRBJ2-7; 8 bases line up with TRBD2. With V trimmed by 1 base and J by 1 base, 6 bases remained unmatched. Germline CDR1 and CDR2: SQVTM and ANQGSEA. There are 15 residues in the CDR3. The CDR3 DNA reads TGCAGCGTTGAAGGCCTAGCGGGTATATCCTACGAGCAGTACTTC. It yields the protein CSVEGLAGISYEQYF.

This clonotype showed up just a few times. This chain uses TRBV20-1 with TRBJ2-7; D is unresolved. The CDR3 runs to 16 residues. Trimming pared 5 bases from V and 1 base from J, leaving 21 bases between. Per the germline V gene, CDR1 is DFQATT and CDR2 is SNEGSKA (reference sequence). CDR3 residues: CSALTPTDGVSYEQYF. The CDR3 DNA is TGCAGTGCTCTAACCCCAACAGATGGAGTATCCTACGAGCAGTACTTC.

Only a few counts were recorded for this clonotype. V is TRBV29-1 and J is TRBJ2-1; D perhaps matches TRBD2 (6 bases). The germline V gene has CDR1 SQVTM and CDR2 ANQGSEA. The V gene lost 6 bases and the J gene lost 13 bases, with 25 bases spanning the gap. The CDR3 totals 14 residues. CDR3: CSVERDFVARRQFF. The CDR3 nucleotides read TGCAGCGTCGAACGGGACTTCGTGGCTAGGAGACAGTTCTTC.

This sequence joins TRBV6-6 and TRBJ2-5; a possible D gene is TRBD2 (5 bases). V was clipped by 0 bases and J by 3 bases, with 5 bases between them. This CDR3 is 13 amino acids long. Germline CDR1 reads MNHNY; CDR2 reads SVGAGI (reference sequence). The CDR3 DNA sequence: TGTGCCAGCAGTTACTCGAGGGAAGAGACCCAGTACTTC. Amino acids: CASSYSREETQYF.

V gene TRBV28 combines with J gene TRBJ2-5, with 7 bases fitting TRBD2. Germline V gives CDR1 MDHEN, CDR2 SYDVKM. The CDR3 consists of 16 residues. Unmatched junction bases numbered 12, after V lost 6 bases and J lost 2 bases. The CDR3 bases are TGTGCCAGCAGCGACCACGGGGGAGGGCAACAAGAGACCCAGTACTTC. Amino acid sequence: CASSDHGGGQQETQYF. The full variable domain, in which reference TRBV28 and TRBJ2-5 provide the parts outside the CDR3, is DVKVTQSSRYLVKRTGEKVFLECVQDMDHENMFWYRQDPGLGLRLIYFSYDVKMKEKGDIPEGYSVSREKKERFSLILESASTNQTSMYLCASSDHGGGQQETQYFGPGTRLLVL.

This clonotype was picked up a small number of times. The rearrangement joins TRBV6-1 to TRBJ1-6; D is ambiguous. Germline V gene data show CDR1 as MNHNS and CDR2 as SASEGT. V lost 6 bases and J 0 bases, leaving 12 bases between the germline ends. The CDR3 runs to 16 residues. The DNA for the CDR3 is TGTGCCAGCAGGAGAGGAGGCAGCTCCTATAATTCACCCCTCCACTTT. Its translation: CASRRGGSSYNSPLHF.

V and J are TRBV19 and TRBJ1-2; no clear D. The V end was cut by 9 bases, the J end by 3 bases, with 11 bases between. Germline V gives CDR1 LNHDA, CDR2 SQIVND (reference sequence). This CDR3 spans 12 amino acids. CDR3 coding DNA: TGTGCCAGCGCGGACGGCTACTATGGCTACACCTTC. It is translated as CASADGYYGYTF. Looking up the rest from reference TRBV19 and TRBJ1-2 gives the full variable domain: DGGITQSPKYLFRKEGQNVTLSCEQNLNHDAMYWYRQDPGQGLRLIYYSQIVNDFQKGDIAEGYSVSREKKESFPLTVTSAQKNPTAFYLCASADGYYGYTFGSGTRLTVV.

This clonotype showed up just a few times. The rearrangement joins TRBV15 to TRBJ2-1; the D is unclear. CDR1 and CDR2 (germline): LNHNV, YYDKDF (reference sequence). Trimming pared 0 bases from V and 9 bases from J, leaving 21 bases between. The CDR3 is made up of 17 amino acids. CDR3 nucleotide sequence: TGTGCCACCAGCAGAGATCTCGAACGGGTCTCCACAACTGAGCAGTTCTTC. This translates into CATSRDLERVSTTEQFF.

This clonotype was counted at least ten times. CDR3 nucleotides: TGCGCCAGCAGCTTGGTGGGGACAAGCTACAATGAGCAGTTCTTC. Its translation: CASSLVGTSYNEQFF. J is TRBJ2-1 and V is TRBV5-1, with D perhaps matching TRBD1 (6 bases). The ends were cut back, 0 bases at V and 3 bases at J, with 10 bases in the middle. Germline values: CDR1 SGHRS, CDR2 YFSETQ. The CDR3 spans 15 residues.

J is TRBJ1-3 and V is TRBV15; TRBD1 is a possible D gene (5 bases). CDR3 length equals 17 residues. V was shortened by 0 bases and J by 2 bases, with 14 bases between the two germline ends. Germline V gives CDR1 LNHNV, CDR2 YYDKDF (reference sequence). The DNA of the CDR3 is TGTGCCACCAGCAGAGATCGGCGGGGGAAGGCTGGAAACACCATATATTTT. Its protein is CATSRDRRGKAGNTIYF.

V usage is TRBV4-1 and J usage is TRBJ2-1; 9 bases are a match to TRBD2. The CDR3 consists of 18 residues. V shed 0 bases, J shed 4 bases, and the junction held 10 bases outside the gene matches. The V gene's germline CDR1 is MGHRA and CDR2 YSYEKL. CDR3 region: CASSQEVSGGSNYNEQFF. In DNA form, the CDR3 reads TGCGCCAGCAGCCAAGAGGTTAGCGGGGGCTCAAATTACAATGAGCAGTTCTTC.

In this sample, this clonotype turned up a few times. The CDR3 DNA follows: TGTGCCACCAGGAGTGTCCGGGACAGGGGCAATGAGCAGTTCTTC. Its translation: CATRSVRDRGNEQFF. The V and J genes are TRBV15 and TRBJ2-1, with 10 bases fitting TRBD1. With 6 bases clipped from V and 6 bases from J, the junction kept 8 bases outside the gene matches. The germline V gene has CDR1 LNHNV and CDR2 YYDKDF (reference sequence). The CDR3 covers 15 residues.